This T cell receptor beta chain came from a study of CD8+CD57+ T cells in acquired aplastic anemia. Per the germline V gene, CDR1 is SGHVS and CDR2 is FQNEAQ. The CDR3 contains 16 residues. Selection for sequencing was limited to patients who had shown CD8+CD57+ cell expansion by flow cytometry. Notes on this clonotype: At one boundary the junction diverges from the germline segment, which might be a read error.

Profiles of TCR beta VDJ and CDR3 were generated from a genomic DNA template. One entry per CDR3 protein results from TCRdb running MiXCR on the reads. The table records approximately 250,000 distinct CDR3 sequences, less than 85% of them present only once. The TCR sequence derives from a human donor with aplastic anemia. The specimen was sorted CD4+, CD8+, or CD8+CD57+ T cells (not recorded which) from PBMCs. The chain has TRBV7-8 and TRBJ1-6; D unresolved. The CDR3 DNA follows: TGCGCCAGCAGCCAAGGCACGTTCACTAATGAAAAACTGCTCCACTTT. It translates to CASSQGTFTNEKLLHF.